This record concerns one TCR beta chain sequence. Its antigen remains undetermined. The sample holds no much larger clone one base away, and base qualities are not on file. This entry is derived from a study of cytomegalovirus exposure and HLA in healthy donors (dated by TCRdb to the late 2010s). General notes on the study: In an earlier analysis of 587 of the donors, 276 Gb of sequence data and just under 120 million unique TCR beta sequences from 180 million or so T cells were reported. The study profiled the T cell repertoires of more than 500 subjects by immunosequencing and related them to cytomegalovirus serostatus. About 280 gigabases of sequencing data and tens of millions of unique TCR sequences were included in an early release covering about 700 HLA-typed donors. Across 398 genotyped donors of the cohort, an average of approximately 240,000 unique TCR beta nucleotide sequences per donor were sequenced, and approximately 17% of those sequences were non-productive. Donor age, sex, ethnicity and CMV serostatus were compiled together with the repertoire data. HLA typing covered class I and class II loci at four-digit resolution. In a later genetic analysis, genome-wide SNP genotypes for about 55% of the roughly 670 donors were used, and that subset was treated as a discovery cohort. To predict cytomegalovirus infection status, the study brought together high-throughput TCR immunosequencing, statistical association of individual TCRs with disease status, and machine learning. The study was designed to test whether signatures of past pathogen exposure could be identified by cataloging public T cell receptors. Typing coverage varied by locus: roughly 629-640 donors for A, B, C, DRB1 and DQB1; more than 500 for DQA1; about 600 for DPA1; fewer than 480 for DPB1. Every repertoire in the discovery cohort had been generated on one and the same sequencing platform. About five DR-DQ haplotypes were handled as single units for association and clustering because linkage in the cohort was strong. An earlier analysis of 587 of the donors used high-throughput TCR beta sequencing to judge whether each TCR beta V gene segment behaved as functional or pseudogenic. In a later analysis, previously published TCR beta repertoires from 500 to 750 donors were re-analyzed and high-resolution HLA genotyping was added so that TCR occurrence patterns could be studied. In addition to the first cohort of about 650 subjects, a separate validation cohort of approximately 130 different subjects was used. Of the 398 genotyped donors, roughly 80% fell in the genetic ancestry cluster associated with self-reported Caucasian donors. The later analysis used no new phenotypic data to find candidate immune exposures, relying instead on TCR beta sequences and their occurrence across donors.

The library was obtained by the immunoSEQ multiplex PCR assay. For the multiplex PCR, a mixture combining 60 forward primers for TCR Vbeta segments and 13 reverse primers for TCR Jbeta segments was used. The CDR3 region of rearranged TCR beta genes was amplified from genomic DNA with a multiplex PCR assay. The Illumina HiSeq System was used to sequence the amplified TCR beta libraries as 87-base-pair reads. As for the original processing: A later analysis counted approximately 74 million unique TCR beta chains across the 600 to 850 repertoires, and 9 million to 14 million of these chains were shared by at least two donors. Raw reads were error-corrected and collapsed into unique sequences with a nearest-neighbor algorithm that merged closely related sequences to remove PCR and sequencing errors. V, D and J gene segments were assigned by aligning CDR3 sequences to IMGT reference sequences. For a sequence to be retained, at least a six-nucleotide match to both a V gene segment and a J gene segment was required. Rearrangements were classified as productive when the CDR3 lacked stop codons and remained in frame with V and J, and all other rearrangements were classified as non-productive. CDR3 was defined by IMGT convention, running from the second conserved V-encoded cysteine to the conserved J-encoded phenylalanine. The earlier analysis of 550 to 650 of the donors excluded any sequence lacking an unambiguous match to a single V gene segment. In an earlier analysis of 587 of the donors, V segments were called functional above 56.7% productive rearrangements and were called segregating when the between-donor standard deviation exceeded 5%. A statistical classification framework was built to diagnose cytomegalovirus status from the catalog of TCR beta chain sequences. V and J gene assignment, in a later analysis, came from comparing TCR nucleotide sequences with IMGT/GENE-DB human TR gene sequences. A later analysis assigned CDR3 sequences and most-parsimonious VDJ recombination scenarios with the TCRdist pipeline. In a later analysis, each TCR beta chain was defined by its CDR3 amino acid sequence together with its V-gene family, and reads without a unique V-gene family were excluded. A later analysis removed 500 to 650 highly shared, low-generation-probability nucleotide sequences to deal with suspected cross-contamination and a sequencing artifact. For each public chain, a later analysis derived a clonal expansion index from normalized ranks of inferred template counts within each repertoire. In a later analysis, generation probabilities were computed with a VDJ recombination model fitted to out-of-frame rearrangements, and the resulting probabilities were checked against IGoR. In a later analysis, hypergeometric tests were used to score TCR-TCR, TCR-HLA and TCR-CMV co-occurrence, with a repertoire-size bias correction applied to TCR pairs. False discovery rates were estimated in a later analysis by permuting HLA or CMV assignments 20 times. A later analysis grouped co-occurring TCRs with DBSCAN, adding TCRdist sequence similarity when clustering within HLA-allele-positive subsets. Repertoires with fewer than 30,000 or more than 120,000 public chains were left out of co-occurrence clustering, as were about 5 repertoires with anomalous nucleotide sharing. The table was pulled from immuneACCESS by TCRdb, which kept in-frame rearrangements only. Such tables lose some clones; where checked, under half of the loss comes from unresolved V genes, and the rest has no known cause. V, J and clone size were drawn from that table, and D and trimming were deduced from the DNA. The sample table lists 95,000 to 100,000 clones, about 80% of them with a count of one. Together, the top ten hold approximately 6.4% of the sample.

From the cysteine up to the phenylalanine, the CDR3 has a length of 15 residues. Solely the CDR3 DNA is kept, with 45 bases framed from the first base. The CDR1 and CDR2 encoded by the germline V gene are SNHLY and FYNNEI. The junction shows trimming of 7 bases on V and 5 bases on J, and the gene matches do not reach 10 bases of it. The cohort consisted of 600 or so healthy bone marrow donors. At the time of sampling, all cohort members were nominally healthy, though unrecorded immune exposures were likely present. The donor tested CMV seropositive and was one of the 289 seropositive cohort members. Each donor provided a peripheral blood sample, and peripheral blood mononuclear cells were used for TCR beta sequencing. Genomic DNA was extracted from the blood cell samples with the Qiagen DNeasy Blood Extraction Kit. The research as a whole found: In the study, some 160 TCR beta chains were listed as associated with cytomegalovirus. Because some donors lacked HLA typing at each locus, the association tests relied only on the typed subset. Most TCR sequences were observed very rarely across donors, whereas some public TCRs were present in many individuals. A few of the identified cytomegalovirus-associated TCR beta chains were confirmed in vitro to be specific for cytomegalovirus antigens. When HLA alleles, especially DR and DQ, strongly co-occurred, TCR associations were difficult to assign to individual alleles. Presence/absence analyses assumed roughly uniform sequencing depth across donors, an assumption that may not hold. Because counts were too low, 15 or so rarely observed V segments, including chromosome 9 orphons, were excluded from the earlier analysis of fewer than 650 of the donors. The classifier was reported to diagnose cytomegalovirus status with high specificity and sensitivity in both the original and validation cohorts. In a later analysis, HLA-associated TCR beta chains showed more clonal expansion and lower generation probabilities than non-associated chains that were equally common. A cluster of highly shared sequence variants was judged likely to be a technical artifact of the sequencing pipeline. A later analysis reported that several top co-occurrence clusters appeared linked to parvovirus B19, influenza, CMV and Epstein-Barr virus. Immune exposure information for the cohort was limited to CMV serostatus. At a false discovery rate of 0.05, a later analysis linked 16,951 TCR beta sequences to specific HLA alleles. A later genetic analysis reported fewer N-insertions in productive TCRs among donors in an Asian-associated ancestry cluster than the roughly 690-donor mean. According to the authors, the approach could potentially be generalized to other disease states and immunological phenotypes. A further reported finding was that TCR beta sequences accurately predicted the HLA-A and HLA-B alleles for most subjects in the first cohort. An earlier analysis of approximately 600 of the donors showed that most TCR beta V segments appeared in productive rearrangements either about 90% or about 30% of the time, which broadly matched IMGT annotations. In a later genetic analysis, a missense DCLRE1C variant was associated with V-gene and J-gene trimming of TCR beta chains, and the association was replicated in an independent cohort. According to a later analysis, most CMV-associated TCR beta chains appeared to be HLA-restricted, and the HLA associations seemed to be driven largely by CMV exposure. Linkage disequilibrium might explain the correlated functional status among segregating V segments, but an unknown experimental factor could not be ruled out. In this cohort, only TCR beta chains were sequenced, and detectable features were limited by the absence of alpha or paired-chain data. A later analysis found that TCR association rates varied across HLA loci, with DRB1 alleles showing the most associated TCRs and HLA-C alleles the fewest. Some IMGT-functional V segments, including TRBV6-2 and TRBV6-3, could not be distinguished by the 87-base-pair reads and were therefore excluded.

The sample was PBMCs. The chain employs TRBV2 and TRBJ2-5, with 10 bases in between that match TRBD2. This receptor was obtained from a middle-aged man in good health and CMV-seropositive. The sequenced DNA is TGTGCCAGCACCCTGTCGACTAGCGGGTTCGAGACCCAGTACTTC. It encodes CASTLSTSGFETQYF.